Each of the 10 T cell receptor beta chains below was sequenced from the same sample in a study of OX40 agonist ivuxolimab in advanced cancers. The assay was immunoSEQ multiplex PCR, and TCRdb's table has in-frame clones only and misses some. Of around 34,000 clones listed, about 89% are singletons. The sequencing used CD4+ or CD8+ T cells sorted from blood, collected in a trial of the OX40 agonist ivuxolimab. Receptors originate from an adult with an advanced solid tumor such as melanoma, head and neck, liver or kidney cancer.

The rearrangement uses TRBV5-1 and TRBJ2-4, with D possibly TRBD1 on 6 matching bases. V was pared by 4 bases and J by 7 bases, with 15 bases between. The germline gives CDR1 SGHRS, CDR2 YFSETQ. CDR3 length: 14 amino acids. The CDR3 here is CASSPTPGVNIQYF. CDR3 DNA sequence: TGCGCCAGCAGCCCCACCCCAGGGGTTAACATTCAGTACTTC.

CDR3 loop: CASSLAQGGAGYTF. The CDR3 DNA sequence: TGTGCCAGCAGCTTAGCCCAGGGGGGTGCTGGCTACACCTTC. The V and J genes are TRBV7-2 and TRBJ1-2; 7 nucleotides match TRBD1. The CDR3 length is 14 residues. The germline V gene has CDR1 SGHTA and CDR2 FQGNSA. V lost 0 bases, J lost 7 bases, and 5 bases stayed unmatched.

The chain recombines TRBV25-1 with TRBJ2-3; D is undetermined. This CDR3 has 14 amino acids. The germline V and J ends were trimmed by 5 bases and 1 base, with 10 bases remaining between them. The germline gives CDR1 MGHDK, CDR2 SYGVNS. The chain's CDR3 is CASSRQMGTDTQYF. The CDR3 DNA sequence: TGTGCCAGCAGTCGACAAATGGGCACAGATACGCAGTATTTT.

This clone turned up a few times. The J gene is TRBJ2-3, the V gene TRBV10-1; 12 nucleotides match TRBD2. V was pared by 6 bases and J by 4 bases, with 8 bases of the junction left unmatched. The germline V gene has CDR1 WNHNN and CDR2 SYGVQD (reference sequence). The CDR3 runs 16 residues. The CDR3 region has the DNA TGCGCCAGCAGCCTACTAGCGGGGGGTATCGCAGATACGCAGTATTTT. Its protein is CASSLLAGGIADTQYF.

The V and J genes are TRBV5-6 and TRBJ2-7; 9 bases align to TRBD1. V dropped 2 bases and J dropped 4; count of bases not matched to a gene: 1. The V gene's germline CDR1 is SGHDT and CDR2 YYEEEE. The CDR3 runs to 13 residues. The CDR3 here is CASSFGTGYEQYF. CDR3 bases: TGTGCCAGCAGCTTCGGGACAGGGTACGAGCAGTACTTC.

The DNA for the CDR3 is TGCAGCGTTCTGTCAGAAACCACCTACGAGCAGTACTTC. Translating gives CSVLSETTYEQYF. The chain links TRBV29-1 to TRBJ2-7; no reliable D call. Germline values: CDR1 SQVTM, CDR2 ANQGSEA. The ends were cut back, 5 bases at V and 2 bases at J, with 13 bases in the middle. The CDR3 has 13 amino acids.

The gene calls are TRBV5-6 and TRBJ2-2; D not certain. Germline V lookup: CDR1 SGHDT, CDR2 YYEEEE. V shed 1 base and J shed 5 bases, with 12 bases lying between them. The CDR3 length is 15 residues. This CDR3 reads CASSLFYLSTGELFF. CDR3 nucleotides: TGTGCCAGCAGCTTGTTTTACCTATCGACCGGGGAGCTGTTTTTT.

The rearrangement links TRBV27 to TRBJ1-4, with TRBD1 matching over 7 bases. J was trimmed by 8 bases and V by 5 bases; bases with no gene match: 11. Germline values: CDR1 MNHEY, CDR2 SMNVEV (reference sequence). The CDR3 loop spans 15 amino acids. CDR3: CASSGLTGFHEKLFF. CDR3 DNA sequence: TGTGCCAGCAGTGGCCTGACAGGGTTTCACGAAAAACTGTTTTTT.

The genes are TRBV28 and TRBJ2-7; no definite D call. The CDR3 totals 13 residues. Trimming cost V 4 bases and J 0 bases, with 7 bases left between them. Per the germline V gene, CDR1 is MDHEN and CDR2 is SYDVKM. CDR3 coding DNA: TGTGCCAGCAGTTACCCGGACTCCTACGAGCAGTACTTC. Residues: CASSYPDSYEQYF.

The chain couples TRBV25-1 to TRBJ1-2; a possible D gene is TRBD1 (5 bases). Germline-derived CDR1 and CDR2 are MGHDK and SYGVNS. V was clipped by 2 bases and J by 8 bases, with 9 bases between them. CDR3 length equals 12 residues. The CDR3: CASSEQGDGYTF. The CDR3 DNA sequence: TGTGCCAGCAGTGAACAGGGAGACGGCTACACCTTC.